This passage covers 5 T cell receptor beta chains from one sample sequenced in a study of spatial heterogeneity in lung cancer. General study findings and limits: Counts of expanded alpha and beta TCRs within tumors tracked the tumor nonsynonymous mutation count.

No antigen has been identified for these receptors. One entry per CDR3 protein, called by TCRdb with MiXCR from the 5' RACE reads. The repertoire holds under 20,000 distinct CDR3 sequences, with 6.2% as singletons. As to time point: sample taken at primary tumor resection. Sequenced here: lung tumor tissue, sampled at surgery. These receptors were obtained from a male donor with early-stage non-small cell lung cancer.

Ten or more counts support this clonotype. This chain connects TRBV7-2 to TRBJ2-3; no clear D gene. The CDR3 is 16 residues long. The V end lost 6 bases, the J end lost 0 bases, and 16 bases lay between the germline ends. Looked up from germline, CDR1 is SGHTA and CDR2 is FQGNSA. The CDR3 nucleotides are TGTGCCAGCAGTTTTCGCCCAAGCCCTAGCACAGATACGCAGTATTTT. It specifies CASSFRPSPSTDTQYF.

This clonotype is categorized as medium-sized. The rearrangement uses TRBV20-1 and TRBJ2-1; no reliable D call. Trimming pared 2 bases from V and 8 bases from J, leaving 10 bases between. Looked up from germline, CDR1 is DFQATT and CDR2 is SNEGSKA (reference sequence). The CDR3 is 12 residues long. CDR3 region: CSARLGEYEQFF. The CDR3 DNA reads TGCAGTGCTAGACTAGGAGAGTATGAGCAGTTCTTC.

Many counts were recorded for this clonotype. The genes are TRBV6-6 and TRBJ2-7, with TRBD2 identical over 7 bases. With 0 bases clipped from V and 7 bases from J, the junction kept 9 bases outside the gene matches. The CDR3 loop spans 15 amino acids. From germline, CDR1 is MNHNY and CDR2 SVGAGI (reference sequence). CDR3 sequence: CASSYSNVQGGEQYF. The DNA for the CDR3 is TGTGCCAGCAGTTACTCGAACGTGCAGGGAGGGGAGCAGTACTTC.

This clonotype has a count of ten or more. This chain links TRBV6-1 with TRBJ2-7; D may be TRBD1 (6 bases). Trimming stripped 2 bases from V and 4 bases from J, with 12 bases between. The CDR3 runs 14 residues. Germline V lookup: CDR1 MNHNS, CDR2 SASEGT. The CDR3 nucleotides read TGTGCCAGCAGTGAACAGGGGTGGCAGTACGAGCAGTACTTC. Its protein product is CASSEQGWQYEQYF.

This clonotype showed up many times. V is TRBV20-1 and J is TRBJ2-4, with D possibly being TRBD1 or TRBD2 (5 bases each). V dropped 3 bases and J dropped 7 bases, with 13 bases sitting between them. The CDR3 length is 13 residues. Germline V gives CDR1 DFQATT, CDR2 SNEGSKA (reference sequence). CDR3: CSASPGTANIQYF. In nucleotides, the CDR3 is TGCAGTGCTAGCCCCGGGACGGCGAACATTCAGTACTTC.